What follows is one T cell receptor beta chain and its context. Its antigen is as yet unknown. All donors came from Russia, were Caucasian and healthy, and spanned ages roughly 6 to 95. This CDR3 has 14 residues. With 4 bases removed from V and 8 bases from J, the gap between germline ends came to 17 bases. The data are from a study of blood T cells in healthy people across ages. General study results and limits: Total diversity from one million sequenced T cells was likely underestimated. Observed TCR beta diversity showed a strong correlation with the percentage of naive T cells as measured by flow cytometry.

Combining a sample-barcoded 5' primer with a J-beta primer mix, a second PCR ran for about 6 to 12 cycles. From the 5' RACE reads, TCRdb called clonotypes with MiXCR, one entry per CDR3 protein. The sample shows some 1 million distinct CDR3 sequences, 40% to 55% of them seen only once. This clonotype was sampled from a woman aged 60-75 years in good health. The specimen was blood. This rearrangement joins TRBV12-3 or TRBV12-4 to TRBJ1-2; D gene unclear. The CDR3 region has the DNA TGTGCCAGCAGTTCCCGGAAGGGCTTAAACGGCTACACCTTC. Its protein product is CASSSRKGLNGYTF.